A selection of T cell receptor beta chains follows, all from one sample in a study of STAT5B mutations in CD4+ large granular lymphocyte leukemia. Only in-frame clones appear in the TCRdb table, and some are missing; sequencing was by immunoSEQ multiplex PCR. The sample shows 25,000 to 35,000 clones, around 74% of them seen only once. Sequenced input: CD4+ T cells from blood buffy coats. The receptors come from a human donor in good health. Each CDR3 is given with its conserved first and last residue. A D gene is named only where the DNA matches it firmly. Only some rows state a clone size, as once, few, many or a class for expanded clones.

V gene	D gene	clone size	J gene	CDR3 DNA	CDR3 protein
TRBV19	TRBD1	-	TRBJ1-3	TGTGCCAGTAGTATAGGTCACAGGGGCAGCTCTGGAAACACCATATATTTT	CASSIGHRGSSGNTIYF
TRBV7-6	TRBD2	-	TRBJ2-3	TGTGCCAGCAGCTATTTAGCGGGAAGGGATACGCAGTATTTT	CASSYLAGRDTQYF
TRBV4-3	TRBD2	-	TRBJ2-5	TGCGCCAGCAGCCAAGATAGGACTAGCGGGAGTACCCAAATGCAGCAGTACTTC	CASSQDRTSGSTQMQQYF
TRBV4-3	-	-	TRBJ1-5	TGCGCCAGCAGCCAAGATTATATTTTTGCGGGGGATAATCAGCCCCAGCATTTT	CASSQDYIFAGDNQPQHF
TRBV10-1	-	-	TRBJ2-3	TGCGCCAGCAGAGAAGGTACAGATACGCAGTATTTT	CASREGTDTQYF
TRBV27	-	-	TRBJ1-6	TGTGCCAGCAGAGGTAGCTCCTATAATTCACCCCTCCACTTT	CASRGSSYNSPLHF
TRBV7-3	TRBD2	once	TRBJ2-1	TGTGCCAGCAGCTCCCGGGCTAGCGGGAGTAATGAGCAGTTCTTC	CASSSRASGSNEQFF
TRBV19	TRBD1	-	TRBJ2-7	TGTGCCAGTAGTATGATGACAGGGGTCGAGCAGTACTTC	CASSMMTGVEQYF
TRBV30	-	-	TRBJ2-2	TGTGCCTGGAGTGTACGGAACACCGGGGAGCTGTTTTTT	CAWSVRNTGELFF
TRBV5-1	-	-	TRBJ1-6	TGCGCCAGCAGCTTGATTGGAGGGGGGGGTAATTCACCCCTCCACTTT	CASSLIGGGGNSPLHF
TRBV7-6	-	-	TRBJ1-1	TGTGCCAGCAGCACCGGGGGGCCCATGAACACTGAAGCTTTCTTT	CASSTGGPMNTEAFF
TRBV7-2	-	-	TRBJ1-1	TGTGCCAGCAGCTTAGTGACAGGAGTGAACACTGAAGCTTTCTTT	CASSLVTGVNTEAFF
TRBV19	TRBD1	-	TRBJ1-5	TGTGCCAGCAAGCAAATGGGACAGGGAAGTCAGCCCCAGCATTTT	CASKQMGQGSQPQHF
TRBV18	-	-	TRBJ2-5	TGTGCCAGCTCACCACGAGACCAAGAGACCCAGTACTTC	CASSPRDQETQYF
TRBV11-3	-	-	TRBJ2-1	TGTGCCAGCAGCTTAGCGGTTTTCAACAATGAGCAGTTCTTC	CASSLAVFNNEQFF
TRBV5-1	-	-	TRBJ2-2	TGCGCCAGCAGCTTGGGACATTCCCCCACCGGGGAGCTGTTTTTT	CASSLGHSPTGELFF
TRBV29-1	-	-	TRBJ2-1	TGCAGCGCTATACCGACGGGTCATGAGCAGTTCTTC	CSAIPTGHEQFF
TRBV28	TRBD2	-	TRBJ2-3	TGTGCCAGCAGCTCCTCCGGGGGGGGAGGCGCCATCACAGATACGCAGTATTTT	CASSSSGGGGAITDTQYF
TRBV5-4	-	-	TRBJ2-3	TGTGCCAGCAGCTTGGGTGGGATGACTTCAGATACGCAGTATTTT	CASSLGGMTSDTQYF
TRBV7-2	-	-	TRBJ1-1	TGTGCCAGCGGCACAGGGTTCTCCACTGAAGCTTTCTTT	CASGTGFSTEAFF
TRBV5-1	TRBD2	-	TRBJ2-7	TGCGCCAGCAGCTTGGGACTAGCGGGGGGGCTTGACGAGCAGTACTTC	CASSLGLAGGLDEQYF
TRBV5-4	-	-	TRBJ1-4	TGTGCCAGCAGCCTCGGCACTTCAACTAATGAAAAACTGTTTTTT	CASSLGTSTNEKLFF
TRBV10-3	-	-	TRBJ1-1	TGTGCCATCAGTGAGTACAGTTTCGGTTTGAACACTGAAGCTTTCTTT	CAISEYSFGLNTEAFF
TRBV29-1	TRBD1	-	TRBJ2-7	TGCAGCGTTGTTACAGGGGAATACGAGCAGTACTTC	CSVVTGEYEQYF
TRBV27	-	-	TRBJ1-4	TGTGCCAGCAGTTTTCAGGGTTATGAAAAACTGTTTTTT	CASSFQGYEKLFF
TRBV6-5	TRBD1	-	TRBJ2-7	TGTGCCAGTTCACAGGGGGAGACCTACGAGCAGTACTTC	CASSQGETYEQYF
TRBV10-2	TRBD2	-	TRBJ2-7	TGCGCCAGCAGTCCAGGACTAGCGGGGACCTACGAGCAGTACTTC	CASSPGLAGTYEQYF
TRBV4-2	TRBD1	-	TRBJ1-1	TGTGCCAGCAGCCACCCCGGGACAGCGAGAGACACTGAAGCTTTCTTT	CASSHPGTARDTEAFF
TRBV28	-	-	TRBJ2-3	TGTGCCAGCAGTTTATCTGGGGTGGATACGCAGTATTTT	CASSLSGVDTQYF
TRBV7-6	-	-	TRBJ1-1	TGTGCCAGCAGCCGCGACAGTTGGGCTGAAGCTTTCTTT	CASSRDSWAEAFF
TRBV7-9	TRBD2	-	TRBJ2-7	TGTGCCAGCAGCTTTAGCGGGAGCAGGCCGGGTGAGCAGTACTTC	CASSFSGSRPGEQYF
TRBV5-1	-	-	TRBJ1-1	TGCGCCAGCAGCCACAGAGGGATGAACACTGAAGCTTTCTTT	CASSHRGMNTEAFF
TRBV27	TRBD2	once	TRBJ2-7	TGTGCCAGCAGTTTCGGCGGGAGGTACAACGAGCAGTACTTC	CASSFGGRYNEQYF
TRBV11-2	TRBD2	-	TRBJ2-3	TGTGCCAGCAGCTTAAGGAGCGGGGGAATCACAGATACGCAGTATTTT	CASSLRSGGITDTQYF
TRBV5-1	-	-	TRBJ2-7	TGCGCCAGCAGGAATGGGGGTTCAGTCTCCTACGAGCAGTACTTC	CASRNGGSVSYEQYF
TRBV7-3	-	-	TRBJ1-3	TGTGCCAGCAGCTTAAGTGCAGCGGCAGGAAACACCATATATTTT	CASSLSAAAGNTIYF
TRBV29-1	-	few	TRBJ2-7	TGCAGCGGCAGCCCGGGGTCGACCTTCGAGCAGTACTTC	CSGSPGSTFEQYF
TRBV29-1	-	-	TRBJ2-2	TGCAGCGTTGCAGTGGCCAGCTCGAACACCGGGGAGCTGTTTTTT	CSVAVASSNTGELFF
TRBV21-1	-	-	TRBJ1-6	TGTGCCAGCAGCAAAGCGCAAGAGACAGAGTCACCCCTCCACTTT	CASSKAQETESPLHF
TRBV6-6	TRBD1	-	TRBJ2-1	TGTGCCAGCACCCAGGGGGCGGCCTACAATGAGCAGTTCTTC	CASTQGAAYNEQFF
TRBV7-2	TRBD2	-	TRBJ2-7	TGTGCCAGCAGCCGTGGGACTAGCGGCTACGAGCAGTACTTC	CASSRGTSGYEQYF
TRBV7-2	TRBD2	-	TRBJ2-1	TGTGCCAGCAGTGCTAGCGGGTACTACAATGAGCAGTTCTTC	CASSASGYYNEQFF
TRBV21-1	-	-	TRBJ1-5	TGTGCCAGCAGCTCACGGACAGGGAGCAATCAGCCCCAGCATTTT	CASSSRTGSNQPQHF
TRBV7-2	-	-	TRBJ1-1	TGTGCCAGCAGCTTAGGCGGGGGGGACGGGAAAAACACTGAAGCTTTCTTT	CASSLGGGDGKNTEAFF
TRBV11-3	TRBD2	-	TRBJ2-7	TGTGCCAGCAGCTTGACTAGCGAGGGCGCCTACGAGCAGTACTTC	CASSLTSEGAYEQYF
TRBV2	TRBD1	-	TRBJ1-2	TGTGCCAGCAGGGCCGAGACAGGGACTAACTATGGCTACACCTTC	CASRAETGTNYGYTF